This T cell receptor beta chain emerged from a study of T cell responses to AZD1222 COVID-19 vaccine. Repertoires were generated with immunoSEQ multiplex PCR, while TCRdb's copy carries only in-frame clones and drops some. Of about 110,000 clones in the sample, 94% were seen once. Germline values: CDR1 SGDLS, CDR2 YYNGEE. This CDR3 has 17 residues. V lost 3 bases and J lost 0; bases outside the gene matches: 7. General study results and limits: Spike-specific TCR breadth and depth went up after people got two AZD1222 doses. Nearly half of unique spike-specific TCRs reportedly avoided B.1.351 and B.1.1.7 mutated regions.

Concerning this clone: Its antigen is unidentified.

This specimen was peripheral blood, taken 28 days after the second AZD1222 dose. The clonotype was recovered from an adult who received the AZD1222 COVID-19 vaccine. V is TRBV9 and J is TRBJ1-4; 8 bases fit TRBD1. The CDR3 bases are TGTGCCAGCAGCGCCAAACAGGGGGGAGCAACTAATGAAAAACTGTTTTTT. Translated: CASSAKQGGATNEKLFF.